Described below is a single TCR beta chain sequence and its context. The data originate from a study of Graves' ophthalmopathy and Graves' hyperthyroidism. The hyperthyroidism patients, aged 18 to 65, had been newly diagnosed, with under 2 months' duration. RNA transcripts were the source from which TCR beta CDR3 regions were amplified. The workflow started with a first-round RT-PCR run with HTBI primers and then moved on to a second-round multiplex PCR. A single record per CDR3 protein comes from TCRdb applying MiXCR to the multiplex PCR reads. The data hold more than 1,000,000 distinct CDR3 sequences, with 35% to 45% observed a single time. Sequenced material: peripheral blood or thyroid tissue (not recorded which). The clonotype originates from an adult man with Graves' hyperthyroidism.

The CDR3, as DNA: TGTGCCAGCAGCTTAGCAGTTGCTAGCGGGCAGGAGACCCAGTACTTC. Translated, it gives CASSLAVASGQETQYF. The J gene is TRBJ2-5, the V gene TRBV7-2; TRBD2 aligns across 8 bases. Germline-derived CDR1 and CDR2 are SGHTA and FQGNSA. This CDR3 is 16 amino acids long. The trim removed 0 bases at V and 5 bases at J, leaving 8 bases unmatched.